This TCR beta chain was profiled in a study of blood T cell repertoires in COVID-19. Trimming removed 1 base at V and 0 bases at J, with 10 bases between. In germline, CDR1 is LGHNA, CDR2 YNFKEQ. There are 16 residues in the CDR3. This clone is a singleton in its sample. Original data processing: Reference gene primer amplification gave nucleated cell count estimates. TCRdb's copy holds only in-frame clones and misses some; the assay was immunoSEQ multiplex PCR. V, J and clone size reflect that table, while D and trimming were determined from the DNA. There are 250,000 to 300,000 clones in the sample; more than 80% occur only once, and around 3.5% lies in the top ten.

The sequence derives from a middle-aged woman with acute or convalescent COVID-19. Sequenced sample: peripheral blood. This chain connects TRBV4-2 to TRBJ1-3, with D unclear. Here the CDR3 reads CASSQASSFSGNTIYF. CDR3 DNA: TGTGCCAGCAGCCAAGCATCTAGCTTCTCTGGAAACACCATATATTTT.